The 20 T cell receptor beta chains in this list originate from one sample, sequenced in a study of blood T cell repertoires in COVID-19. Generated by immunoSEQ multiplex PCR, the TCRdb table keeps only in-frame clones and is missing some. The sample shows approximately 230,000 clones, roughly three quarters of them seen only once. The sample comprised peripheral blood. The receptor source for this set is a woman aged 40 to 49 with active or convalescent COVID-19.

The rearrangement joins TRBV30 to TRBJ2-3; TRBD2 might be the D (5 bases). This CDR3 comprises 13 residues. V lost 2 bases and J 2 bases, leaving 8 bases between the germline ends. CDR1 is GTSNPN, CDR2 SVGIG, per germline (reference sequence). The CDR3 spells CAWSRGFTDTQYF. In DNA, the CDR3 is TGTGCCTGGAGTCGAGGGTTCACAGATACGCAGTATTTT.

V is TRBV3-1 (or the pseudogene TRBV3-2) and J is TRBJ2-1; TRBD2 aligns across 10 bases. This CDR3 is 16 amino acids long. From germline, CDR1 is LGHDT and CDR2 YNNKEL (reference sequence). V shed 2 bases, J shed 5 bases, and the junction held 6 bases outside the gene matches. CDR3 DNA sequence: TGTGCCAGCAGCCAACGACTAGCGGGTGGGAACAATGAGCAGTTCTTC. It encodes CASSQRLAGGNNEQFF.

This clone appeared a few times. V usage is TRBV28 and J usage is TRBJ2-6, with D perhaps TRBD1 (6 bases). The V end lost 1 base, the J end lost 2 bases, and 9 bases lay between the germline ends. From germline, CDR1 is MDHEN and CDR2 SYDVKM. The CDR3 totals 16 residues. The CDR3 region is CASSLSRGTGANVLTF. DNA for the CDR3: TGTGCCAGCAGTTTATCCAGGGGAACTGGGGCCAACGTCCTGACTTTC.

V is TRBV18 and J is TRBJ2-7, with D perhaps TRBD2 (5 bases). Trimming left V 6 bases short and J 2 bases short, with 14 bases between. The CDR3 extends over 14 amino acids. From germline, CDR1 is KGHSH and CDR2 LQKENI. CDR3 protein: CASSRGDTTYEQYF. The CDR3 bases are TGTGCCAGCTCCCGGGGAGACACGACCTACGAGCAGTACTTC.

This clone has a handful of counts. The chain couples TRBV7-9 to TRBJ1-5; D possibly corresponds to TRBD1 (5 bases). Trimming pared 1 base from V and 2 bases from J, leaving 6 bases between. The CDR3 extends over 14 amino acids. The germline V gene has CDR1 SEHNR and CDR2 FQNEAQ (reference sequence). CDR3 protein: CASSLGGGNQPQHF. DNA for the CDR3: TGTGCCAGCAGCTTAGGGGGGGGCAATCAGCCCCAGCATTTT.

The chain combines TRBV27 with TRBJ1-2, with D perhaps TRBD1 (6 bases). V shed 3 bases and J shed 0 bases, with 17 bases lying between them. CDR3 length: 17 residues. Per germline, CDR1 MNHEY and CDR2 SMNVEV (reference sequence). The CDR3 nucleotides are TGTGCCAGCAGTTTTACCTTCGACAGGCTTACTAACTATGGCTACACCTTC. Translated, it gives CASSFTFDRLTNYGYTF.

The chain uses TRBV20-1 and TRBJ1-2; D is unclear. Deletions cut 3 bases from V and 8 bases from J, with 13 bases between. The CDR3 covers 12 residues. In germline, CDR1 is DFQATT, CDR2 SNEGSKA (reference sequence). CDR3 DNA sequence: TGCAGTGCTAGTACCGGGGTGGAGGGCTACACCTTC. This encodes CSASTGVEGYTF.

The chain combines TRBV27 with TRBJ1-2; no firm D call. CDR1 and CDR2 from the germline V gene are MNHEY and SMNVEV (reference sequence). CDR3 length: 12 amino acids. V was cut by 5 bases and J by 8 bases, with 12 bases left in between. In DNA form, the CDR3 reads TGTGCCAGCAGTCCCGGCGGATTCGGCTACACCTTC. This encodes CASSPGGFGYTF.

The chain has TRBV19 and TRBJ1-1; D unresolved. The V end lost 1 base, the J end lost 1 base, and 16 bases lay between the germline ends. The CDR3 is 17 amino acids. Germline CDR1 reads LNHDA; CDR2 reads SQIVND (reference sequence). CDR3 DNA sequence: TGTGCCAGTAGTATAGTGAGAGGCGGAATCCAGAACACTGAAGCTTTCTTT. Translation: CASSIVRGGIQNTEAFF.

The chain couples TRBV2 to TRBJ1-6, with unresolved D. CDR3 size: 15 residues. Trimming shortened V by 8 bases and J by 10 bases, and 21 bases separated the two germline ends. Germline V gene lookup returns CDR1 SNHLY and CDR2 FYNNEI. The CDR3 is CASHPRTGFWSPLHF. The CDR3 coding sequence is TGTGCCAGCCACCCCAGGACTGGGTTTTGGTCACCCCTCCACTTT.

The V call is TRBV12-3 or TRBV12-4, the J call TRBJ1-5; D not resolved. The CDR3 extends over 13 amino acids. V was shortened by 2 bases and J by 4 bases, with 6 bases between the two germline ends. CDR3 sequence: CASSLNGNQPQHF. In DNA, the CDR3 is TGTGCCAGCAGTTTAAACGGTAATCAGCCCCAGCATTTT.

Only one count was recorded for this clone. The rearrangement uses TRBV2 and TRBJ2-5; 9 bases are shared with TRBD1. V lost 7 bases, J lost 5 bases, and 11 bases stayed unmatched. The CDR3 has 15 amino acids. The germline gives CDR1 SNHLY, CDR2 FYNNEI. The CDR3 nucleotides read TGTGCCAGCAATACCGGGACAGGGAGTTATGAGACCCAGTACTTC. Its translation: CASNTGTGSYETQYF.

The chain has TRBV19 and TRBJ1-2; D is possibly TRBD1 (5 bases). Trimming stripped 3 bases from V and 4 bases from J, with 9 bases between. The CDR3 is made up of 13 amino acids. Germline CDR1 is LNHDA and CDR2 is SQIVND (reference sequence). This CDR3 is CASSMGGTYGYTF. DNA of the CDR3: TGTGCCAGTAGTATGGGAGGGACCTATGGCTACACCTTC.

The chain couples TRBV7-9 to TRBJ1-1, with a weak D call TRBD1 (5 bases). The CDR3 consists of 13 residues. From germline, CDR1 is SEHNR and CDR2 FQNEAQ (reference sequence). With 3 bases removed from V and 1 base from J, the gap between germline ends came to 6 bases. Here the CDR3 reads CASSFGGNTEAFF. CDR3 DNA sequence: TGTGCCAGCAGCTTCGGGGGGAACACTGAAGCTTTCTTT.

The CDR3 DNA sequence: TGTGCCAGCAGCTTGGGTATAGCGGGGCGCACAGATACGCAGTATTTT. This codes for CASSLGIAGRTDTQYF. J is TRBJ2-3 and V is TRBV5-5; 8 bases agree with TRBD2. CDR3 length: 16 residues. The V segment lost 0 bases and the J segment 1 base; nucleotides outside the gene matches: 4. CDR1 and CDR2 from the germline V gene are SGHKS and YYEKEE (reference sequence).

Comments on this clone: A read error is possible here, since a much larger clone lies one base away. The chain links TRBV2 to TRBJ2-1; D may be TRBD2 (6 bases). Per germline, CDR1 SNHLY and CDR2 FYNNEI. The CDR3 runs to 15 residues. CDR3 DNA: TGTACCAGCGGAGCGGGCCCATTCTCCTACAATGAGCAGTTCTTC. Its translation: CTSGAGPFSYNEQFF.

Here the CDR3 reads CATSRGGVTGELFF. Written as DNA, the CDR3 is TGTGCCACCAGCAGAGGGGGGGTCACCGGGGAGCTGTTTTTT. The rearrangement links TRBV15 to TRBJ2-2, with D possibly TRBD2 on 6 matching bases. The CDR3 contains 14 residues. CDR1 and CDR2 (germline): LNHNV, YYDKDF (reference sequence). V gave up 1 base and J gave up 4 bases, with 7 bases separating them. The variable domain in full, with the rest retrieved from reference TRBV15 and TRBJ2-2, is DAMVIQNPRYQVTQFGKPVTLSCSQTLNHNVMYWYQQKSSQAPKLLFHYYDKDFNNEADTPDNFQSRRPNTSFCFLDIRSPGLGDTAMYLCATSRGGVTGELFFGEGSRLTVL.

This sequence joins TRBV28 and TRBJ1-1; D remains ambiguous. The CDR3 is made up of 11 amino acids. With 3 bases removed from V and 5 bases from J, the gap between germline ends came to 4 bases. Germline V gene lookup returns CDR1 MDHEN and CDR2 SYDVKM. CDR3 in amino acids: CASSLRTEAFF. The CDR3 DNA follows: TGTGCCAGCAGTTTGAGGACTGAAGCTTTCTTT.

The J gene is TRBJ2-3, the V gene TRBV19; weak D call: TRBD2 (6 bases). Between the trimmed V and J ends, which lost 5 bases and 0 bases, there was a span of 18 bases. Germline assignment: CDR1 LNHDA and CDR2 SQIVND (reference sequence). The CDR3 contains 17 residues. CDR3 region: CASSSRGGTLSTDTQYF. The CDR3 region has the DNA TGTGCCAGTAGTTCCCGAGGTGGGACTTTGAGCACAGATACGCAGTATTTT.

The chain couples TRBV9 to TRBJ1-6; TRBD1 is a possible D gene (5 bases). Trimming left V 0 bases short and J 8 bases short, with 9 bases between. The CDR3 extends over 14 amino acids. CDR1 is SGDLS and CDR2 is YYNGEE in the germline V gene. CDR3 sequence (DNA): TGTGCCAGCAGCGTAGCGGGGGTGGATTCACCCCTCCACTTT. This codes for CASSVAGVDSPLHF.